A single sample gave rise to the 4 T cell receptor beta chains below, sequenced in a study of blood T cell repertoires in COVID-19. Profiled with immunoSEQ multiplex PCR; TCRdb holds only in-frame clones, not every one. The sample lists some 250,000 clones; 88% were seen once. Sequences were obtained from peripheral blood. Receptor source: a woman in her 30s with acute or convalescent COVID-19.

The CDR3 coding sequence is TGTGCCAGTAGTATCAGACAGGGTCCCGGGGAGCTGTTTTTT. This codes for CASSIRQGPGELFF. This chain connects TRBV19 to TRBJ2-2; the match to TRBD1 covers 7 bases. Germline CDR1 LNHDA, CDR2 SQIVND (reference sequence). The CDR3 contains 14 residues. V was clipped by 3 bases and J by 6 bases; unmatched bases: 4.

The chain uses TRBV18 and TRBJ1-1; D is perhaps TRBD1 (5 bases). The CDR3 is made up of 11 amino acids. Between the trimmed V and J ends, which lost 4 bases and 8 bases, there was a span of 8 bases. Germline CDR1 and CDR2: KGHSH and LQKENI. The CDR3 bases are TGTGCCAGCTCACGGTCAGGGGAAGCTTTCTTT. Residues: CASSRSGEAFF.

The V and J genes are TRBV5-6 and TRBJ2-5; D perhaps matches TRBD1 (5 bases). Germline-derived CDR1 and CDR2 are SGHDT and YYEEEE. V was trimmed by 4 bases and J by 2 bases, leaving 9 bases between them. The CDR3 is made up of 13 amino acids. CDR3 in amino acids: CASSPGQQETQYF. The CDR3 DNA is TGTGCCAGCAGCCCAGGACAACAAGAGACCCAGTACTTC.

The chain combines TRBV7-8 with TRBJ1-5; perhaps TRBD1 as D (5 bases). The CDR3 runs 16 residues. V gave up 5 bases and J gave up 0 bases, with 14 bases separating them. CDR1 is SGHVS, CDR2 FQNEAQ, per germline. CDR3 nucleotide sequence: TGTGCCAGCAGCGCTAGGGGCGGAGATAGCAATCAGCCCCAGCATTTT. This translates into CASSARGGDSNQPQHF.